This T cell receptor beta chain was sequenced during a study of T cell responses to AZD1222 COVID-19 vaccine. The CDR3 is made up of 15 amino acids. Trimming pared 2 bases from V and 1 base from J, leaving 11 bases between. The germline CDR1 and CDR2 sequences are MNHEY and SVGAGI. Sequenced by immunoSEQ multiplex PCR; TCRdb stores in-frame clones only, minus some. The sample shows 150,000 to 200,000 clones, about 90% of them seen only once. With regard to this clone: As yet, its antigen is unknown.

Overall study findings and caveats: Donor demographics were predominantly white British with a female majority; clonal diversity may be underestimated. At baseline, seropositivity was found in only a handful of AZD1222 recipients. Along spike, vaccine-associated CD4 TCRs were found throughout, with dominance at 160-218 and 743-854. Reports say nearly half of spike-specific TCRs go after unmutated variant regions.

The receptor was derived from an adult who received the MenACWY meningococcal vaccine as a control. The chain carries TRBV6-5 and TRBJ1-1; D unresolved. This specimen was peripheral blood, taken 28 days after the second dose of the MenACWY control vaccine. CDR3 coding DNA: TGTGCCAGCAGTTACCTACCAAGGAGGAACACTGAAGCTTTCTTT. As protein: CASSYLPRRNTEAFF.